This T cell receptor beta chain appears in the sequencing data of a study of CD8+ T cells in alopecia areata. Broader study findings: Lesional scalp exceeded normal scalp in clonality, especially in alopecia totalis/universalis. Normal skin's resident alphabeta T cells are sequenced alongside lesional scalp T cells.

Trimming left V 7 bases short and J 4 bases short, with 11 bases between. From germline, CDR1 is MNHEY and CDR2 SVGAGI. This CDR3 has 12 residues. Of note for this clone: Its antigen is not known.

Reverse transcription of extracted RNA yielded cDNA, which provided the sequencing template. Only in-frame clones appear in the TCRdb table, and some are missing; sequencing was by immunoSEQ multiplex PCR. The sample records a few hundred thousand clones, roughly 50% being singletons. Sorted out of PBMCs were CD4+ T cells and CD8+ T cells. The V call is TRBV6-5, the J call TRBJ2-7; D not resolved. Sequenced input: CD8+ T cells sorted from blood. The source is a human donor in good health. The CDR3 DNA sequence: TGTGCCAGCAAGGGCGGACCTTACGAGCAGTACTTC. It is translated as CASKGGPYEQYF.